Listed below are T cell receptor beta chains from one sample, sequenced in a study of shared clonotypes between healthy human individuals. Profiled with immunoSEQ multiplex PCR; TCRdb holds only in-frame clones, not every one. The table includes 980,000 or so clones, 76% detected once. The material sequenced was memory CD4+ T cells sorted from blood. The receptor source for this set is a man aged 18 to 29 in good health. The CDR3 runs from the conserved cysteine through the conserved F or W. D genes are given only for firm matches. Size tells how often a clone was seen (once, few, many) or the class of an expanded clone, and some rows leave it out.

d_call	v_call	j_call	clone_size	cdr3_nt	cdr3_aa
.	TRBV19	TRBJ2-1	once	TGTGCCAGTAGGAGCAGCGGCAGCTCCTACAATGAGCAGTTCTTC	CASRSSGSSYNEQFF
.	TRBV5-1	TRBJ2-5	once	TGCGCCAGCAGCTTGCAATCACAAGAGACCCAGTACTTC	CASSLQSQETQYF
.	TRBV9	TRBJ2-2	.	TGTGCCAGCAGCCCAAGAGAGGGCGTGGGGGCCGGGGAGCTGTTTTTT	CASSPREGVGAGELFF
.	TRBV4-2	TRBJ2-7	.	TGTGCCAGCAGCCAAGATTATACGGCGACAGTCTGGAACGAGCAGTACTTC	CASSQDYTATVWNEQYF
.	TRBV7-2	TRBJ2-1	.	TGTGCCAGCAGCTTAGAGGGAACAACGGGGCGGTTCTTC	CASSLEGTTGRFF
TRBD1	TRBV18	TRBJ1-1	.	TGTGCCAGCTCACCCACAGGGGGCGTAGGTACTGAAGCTTTCTTT	CASSPTGGVGTEAFF
.	TRBV28	TRBJ1-6	.	TGTGCCAGCAGTCTAGCAGGGTTGCTTAATTCACCCCTCCACTTT	CASSLAGLLNSPLHF
TRBD1	TRBV27	TRBJ1-6	many	TGTGCCAGCAGTCCCACAGACAGGGGTAATTCACCCCTCCACTTT	CASSPTDRGNSPLHF
.	TRBV29-1	TRBJ1-1	.	TGCAGCGTTGAAGAAATACAGGCCAACACTGAAGCTTTCTTT	CSVEEIQANTEAFF
.	TRBV7-9	TRBJ1-1	.	TGTGCCAGCAGCCGCGGGGTTGCGGACACTGAAGCTTTCTTT	CASSRGVADTEAFF
TRBD2	TRBV7-2	TRBJ2-1	few	TGTGCCAGCACCCTAGCGGGAGTCTCTTACAATGAGCAGTTCTTC	CASTLAGVSYNEQFF
.	TRBV7-8	TRBJ1-5	.	TGTGCCAGCAGCTTGTGGACCAGGGCGGATCAGCCCCAGCATTTT	CASSLWTRADQPQHF
.	TRBV4-1	TRBJ2-1	.	TGCGCCAGCAGCCAGGCAGGGTACAATGAGCAGTTCTTC	CASSQAGYNEQFF
TRBD2	TRBV5-4	TRBJ2-1	.	TGTGCCAGCAGGAACTCGGGGGGTCAAAATGAGCAGTTCTTC	CASRNSGGQNEQFF
.	TRBV30	TRBJ1-1	.	TGTGCCTGGACAAAGCCCTGGGTCGACACTGAAGCTTTCTTT	CAWTKPWVDTEAFF
.	TRBV18	TRBJ1-1	.	TGTGCCAGCTCGCGAGAAGGACAGTCTGAAGCTTTCTTT	CASSREGQSEAFF
.	TRBV27	TRBJ1-6	.	TGTGCCAGCAGGGAGGATTTAGGTAATTCACCCCTCCACTTT	CASREDLGNSPLHF
.	TRBV13	TRBJ2-7	.	TGTGCCAGCAGCTTAGAGGGAATGGACGAGCAGTACTTC	CASSLEGMDEQYF
TRBD1	TRBV19	TRBJ2-3	.	TGTGCCACCTGGGGCCAGGGGGCCGGAGATACGCAGTATTTT	CATWGQGAGDTQYF
TRBD2	TRBV5-1	TRBJ2-1	.	TGCGCCAGCAGCGGGCGGACTAGTGACGATGAGCAGTTCTTC	CASSGRTSDDEQFF
.	TRBV7-2	TRBJ2-7	.	TGTGCCAGCAGCTTGATTACGTCCTCCTACGAGCAGTACTTC	CASSLITSSYEQYF
.	TRBV11-2	TRBJ1-6	.	TGTGCCAGCAGCATTAACCACGCGGGGAATTCACCCCTCCACTTT	CASSINHAGNSPLHF
.	TRBV7-6	TRBJ1-4	.	TGTGCCAGCAGCTTAGGGCAGGGGTCTGAAAAACTGTTTTTT	CASSLGQGSEKLFF
.	TRBV30	TRBJ1-3	.	TGTGCCTGGAGTCCCGGCCCTCGTAGGAACTCTGGAAACACCATATATTTT	CAWSPGPRRNSGNTIYF
TRBD2	TRBV2	TRBJ2-1	.	TGTGCCAGCAATGGGGGGACTAGCGCCAACAATGAGCAGTTCTTC	CASNGGTSANNEQFF
.	TRBV5-1	TRBJ2-1	.	TGCGCCAGCAGCTTGGAGGGGAATTCCTACAATGAGCAGTTCTTC	CASSLEGNSYNEQFF
.	TRBV7-7	TRBJ1-5	.	TGTGCTAGCAGCTCGGGACCGAGTCAGCCCCAGCATTTT	CASSSGPSQPQHF